The clone carrying this TCR beta chain appeared many times. This specimen comes from a study of identical twins. TCRdb re-analysed the 5' RACE reads in MiXCR, keeping a single row per CDR3 protein. The table lists 200,000 to 300,000 distinct CDR3 sequences, 10% to 13% of them singletons. This CDR3 is 14 amino acids long. Germline-derived CDR1 and CDR2 are DFQATT and SNEGSKA (reference sequence). V lost 2 bases, J lost 7 bases, and 8 bases stayed unmatched. The chain employs TRBV20-1 and TRBJ2-1; 7 bases are shared with TRBD1. This TCR was sampled from a man aged 45 to 65 in good health. Sequencing was carried out using memory T cells sorted from blood. CDR3 loop: CSARLGQARNEQFF. The CDR3 DNA reads TGCAGTGCTAGATTAGGACAGGCTAGGAATGAGCAGTTCTTC.